These 9 T cell receptor beta chains were sequenced from one sample in a study of human T cells and chemical hapten exposure. Whole blood that had not been fractionated was the source of extracted total RNA. A single record per CDR3 protein comes from TCRdb applying MiXCR to the 5' RACE reads. The top ten clones hold 2% to 2.5% of a sample with tens of thousands of distinct CDR3 sequences, less than 9.5% of them seen once. The receptors were gathered from a male donor in good health.

Only a few counts were recorded for this clonotype. The CDR3 sequence: CASSQRTGQYNSPLHF. In nucleotides, the CDR3 is TGCGCCAGCAGCCAAAGAACGGGACAGTATAATTCACCCCTCCACTTT. The chain combines TRBV4-3 with TRBJ1-6; 7 bases align to TRBD1. CDR1 is LGHNA and CDR2 is YSLEER in the germline V gene. This CDR3 has 16 residues. J was trimmed by 4 bases and V by 2 bases; bases with no gene match: 5.

This clonotype has only a few counts. V usage is TRBV10-3 and J usage is TRBJ1-1; the D gene is possibly TRBD1 (5 bases). V lost 4 bases, J lost 1 base, and 22 bases lay in between. CDR1 ENHRY and CDR2 SYGVKD come from the germline V gene. The CDR3 contains 18 residues. This chain's CDR3 is CAISGNWETGGENTEAFF. The CDR3 DNA is TGTGCCATCAGTGGTAATTGGGAGACGGGAGGGGAGAACACTGAAGCTTTCTTT.

The sample holds many counts of this clonotype. The V gene is TRBV12-3 or TRBV12-4, the J gene TRBJ2-1; tentative D call: TRBD2 (6 bases). The CDR3 loop spans 14 amino acids. V was shortened by 6 bases and J by 7 bases, with 16 bases between the two germline ends. The CDR3 bases are TGTGCCAGCAGCCGACTAGAAGGGGTGAATGAGCAGTTCTTC. It yields the protein CASSRLEGVNEQFF.

Ten or more counts support this clonotype. The genes are TRBV12-3 or TRBV12-4 and TRBJ2-7, with 7 nucleotides matching TRBD1. The CDR3 extends over 13 amino acids. V shed 6 bases and J 2 bases; nucleotides not matched to a gene: 4. CDR3: CASSPDRTYEQYF. The CDR3 nucleotides read TGTGCCAGCAGCCCGGACAGGACCTACGAGCAGTACTTC.

This clonotype showed up just a few times. V gene TRBV12-5 combines with J gene TRBJ1-3; D gene unclear. Germline CDR1 LGHNT, CDR2 FRNRAP. V gave up 6 bases and J gave up 4 bases, with 7 bases separating them. CDR3 length: 12 amino acids. The CDR3 spells CASGGAGNTIYF. The CDR3 DNA follows: TGTGCTAGTGGGGGTGCGGGAAACACCATATATTTT.

V and J are TRBV19 and TRBJ1-1, with D perhaps matching TRBD1 (5 bases). V was shortened by 11 bases and J by 1 base, with 11 bases between the two germline ends. This CDR3 spans 12 amino acids. The germline V gene encodes CDR1 LNHDA and CDR2 SQIVND (reference sequence). CDR3 protein: CASRGGNTEAFF. The DNA of the CDR3 is TGTGCCTCGAGGGGCGGGAACACTGAAGCTTTCTTT.

This clonotype has just a few counts. V usage is TRBV6-6 and J usage is TRBJ2-3; perhaps TRBD2 as D (7 bases). The germline CDR1 and CDR2 sequences are MNHNY and SVGAGI (reference sequence). The CDR3 has 15 residues. Trimming stripped 2 bases from V and 2 bases from J, with 11 bases between. The CDR3 DNA is TGTGCCAGCAGTTACATTCGGGGGGCCACAGATACGCAGTATTTT. As protein: CASSYIRGATDTQYF.

This clonotype was seen more than once but under ten times. The rearrangement uses TRBV7-2 and TRBJ2-5; D not resolved. Trimming took off 1 base at V and 3 bases at J, with 6 bases between the two ends. From germline, CDR1 is SGHTA and CDR2 FQGNSA. The CDR3 is made up of 13 amino acids. CDR3 in amino acids: CASSLGVKETQYF. CDR3 bases: TGTGCCAGCAGCTTAGGGGTAAAAGAGACCCAGTACTTC. The whole variable domain, filled in from reference TRBV7-2 and TRBJ2-5, reads GAGVSQSPSNKVTEKGKDVELRCDPISGHTALYWYRQSLGQGLEFLIYFQGNSAPDKSGLPSDRFSAERTGGSVSTLTIQRTQQEDSAVYLCASSLGVKETQYFGPGTRLLVL.

This clonotype was counted at least ten times. This sequence joins TRBV7-2 and TRBJ2-5; no definite D call. Germline V gene lookup returns CDR1 SGHTA and CDR2 FQGNSA. The CDR3 runs to 14 residues. The V and J ends lost 4 bases and 2 bases respectively, with 11 bases between them. The chain's CDR3 is CASSSPGPQETQYF. The CDR3, as DNA: TGTGCCAGCAGCTCGCCCGGACCTCAAGAGACCCAGTACTTC. The entire variable domain, with the rest obtained from reference TRBV7-2 and TRBJ2-5, is as follows: GAGVSQSPSNKVTEKGKDVELRCDPISGHTALYWYRQSLGQGLEFLIYFQGNSAPDKSGLPSDRFSAERTGGSVSTLTIQRTQQEDSAVYLCASSSPGPQETQYFGPGTRLLVL.